The clone carrying this T cell receptor beta chain was seen just once. This entry is derived from a study of blood T cell repertoires in COVID-19. Study context: Sites in the United States, Italy and Spain provided acute and convalescent COVID-19 samples. T cells, B-cell-depleted T cells, or PBMCs provided the cDNA or gDNA that served as material.

Original processing methods: Amplification of reference gene primers was used by the study to estimate nucleated cell counts. The method was immunoSEQ multiplex PCR; TCRdb's version includes in-frame clones alone and lacks a portion of them. V and J calls and clone size follow that table, whereas D and trimming were derived from the DNA. In the table there are 95,000 to 110,000 clones, over 85% of which are singletons. V shed 0 bases and J 8 bases; nucleotides not matched to a gene: 6. The CDR3 extends over 16 amino acids. Germline V CDR1 and CDR2: SGHNT, YYREEE (reference sequence). The chain couples TRBV5-4 to TRBJ1-6; TRBD1 matches at 9 bases. The sequencing input was peripheral blood. The sequence came from an elderly woman in a cohort sampled during active COVID-19. In DNA, the CDR3 is TGTGCCAGCAGCTTGGGCGGGACAGGGCCCTATTCACCCCTCCACTTT. Its protein product is CASSLGGTGPYSPLHF.